Below are 26 T cell receptor beta chains sequenced from a single sample in a study of T cells after yellow fever vaccination. TCRdb reanalysed the 5' RACE reads using MiXCR and keeps one entry per CDR3 protein. The sample holds fewer than 500,000 distinct CDR3 sequences; roughly a sixth are singletons and the top ten take roughly a sixth. This material consisted of PBMCs, taken before the yellow fever booster vaccination. These receptors were collected from a man aged 18 to 29 who received the YFV17D yellow fever vaccine.

This clonotype was detected only a few times. This sequence joins TRBV7-2 and TRBJ1-2; D gene ambiguous. In germline, CDR1 is SGHTA, CDR2 FQGNSA. The V end lost 5 bases, the J end lost 8 bases, and 9 bases lay between the germline ends. The CDR3 is 11 amino acids. CDR3: CASSRREGYTF. CDR3 DNA sequence: TGTGCCAGCAGCAGAAGAGAGGGCTACACCTTC.

This clonotype was seen only a few times. The J gene is TRBJ1-3, the V gene TRBV11-2; D not resolved. In germline, CDR1 is SGHAT, CDR2 FQNNGV. Trimming removed 6 bases from V and 4 bases from J, with 7 bases in between. The CDR3 covers 12 residues. The DNA of the CDR3 is TGTGCCAGCAGTTGGGAGGGAAACACCATATATTTT. This translates into CASSWEGNTIYF. The whole variable domain, filled in from reference TRBV11-2 and TRBJ1-3, reads EAGVAQSPRYKIIEKRQSVAFWCNPISGHATLYWYQQILGQGPKLLIQFQNNGVVDDSQLPKDRFSAERLKGVDSTLKIQPAKLEDSAVYLCASSWEGNTIYFGEGSWLTVV.

CDR3 in DNA: TGTGCCAGCAGCCGGGACATTAGCACAGATACGCAGTATTTT. Encoded protein: CASSRDISTDTQYF. The chain carries TRBV7-8 and TRBJ2-3; a possible D gene is TRBD1 (6 bases). This CDR3 is 14 amino acids long. In germline, CDR1 is SGHVS, CDR2 FQNEAQ. Trimming removed 5 bases at V and 0 bases at J, with 9 bases between.

V and J are TRBV14 and TRBJ2-5; 7 bases line up with TRBD1. After removal of 4 bases from V and 5 bases from J, the junction contained 10 bases not matched to a gene. CDR3 length: 15 residues. Per germline, CDR1 SGHDN and CDR2 FVKESK. The CDR3 spells CASSLFAGRGETQYF. In nucleotides, the CDR3 is TGTGCCAGCAGCCTTTTTGCCGGCAGGGGGGAGACCCAGTACTTC.

This clonotype was picked up a small number of times. The chain combines TRBV10-3 with TRBJ1-1; TRBD1 aligns across 8 bases. After removal of 4 bases from V and 3 bases from J, the junction contained 4 bases not matched to a gene. Germline CDR1 is ENHRY and CDR2 is SYGVKD. CDR3 length equals 14 residues. Written as DNA, the CDR3 is TGTGCCATCAGTGCGGACAGGGAGGACACTGAAGCTTTCTTT. Its protein product is CAISADREDTEAFF.

This clonotype was found a few times. V usage is TRBV9 and J usage is TRBJ2-3; D unresolved. CDR1 and CDR2 from the germline V gene are SGDLS and YYNGEE. Trimming shortened V by 0 bases and J by 5 bases, and 13 bases separated the two germline ends. This CDR3 has 15 residues. Here the CDR3 reads CASSVVPRPGDTQYF. In DNA, the CDR3 is TGTGCCAGCAGCGTAGTTCCCCGACCCGGAGATACGCAGTATTTT.

A few counts support this clonotype. The gene calls are TRBV7-2 and TRBJ2-5; TRBD1 might be the D (5 bases). CDR3 length equals 13 residues. Germline V gene lookup returns CDR1 SGHTA and CDR2 FQGNSA. Trimming stripped 8 bases from V and 4 bases from J, with 14 bases between. The CDR3 region is CASRGAYGETQYF. CDR3 DNA: TGTGCCAGCCGTGGGGCCTATGGAGAGACCCAGTACTTC.

V is TRBV28 and J is TRBJ1-6; 11 nucleotides match TRBD1. J gave up 10 bases and V 5 bases, and 4 bases lay outside the gene matches. The CDR3 loop spans 14 amino acids. Germline loops: CDR1 MDHEN, CDR2 SYDVKM. CDR3 amino acids: CASSGTGGISPLHF. The CDR3 DNA reads as TGTGCCAGCAGTGGGACAGGGGGGATATCACCCCTCCACTTT.

The sample holds a few counts of this clonotype. The chain uses TRBV20-1 and TRBJ2-3; a possible D gene is TRBD2 (5 bases). The CDR3 contains 14 residues. The V gene's germline CDR1 is DFQATT and CDR2 SNEGSKA (reference sequence). Trimming removed 5 bases at V and 2 bases at J, with 14 bases between. As DNA, the CDR3 is TGCAGTGCTTATAAAGCGGAACTCACAGATACGCAGTATTTT. Protein product: CSAYKAELTDTQYF.

The V and J genes are TRBV6-1 and TRBJ1-2; D is perhaps TRBD1 (5 bases). The CDR3 extends over 14 amino acids. Trimming stripped 2 bases from V and 7 bases from J, with 14 bases between. CDR1 and CDR2 (germline): MNHNS, SASEGT. The CDR3 bases are TGTGCCAGCAGTGAACTCGGAGGGGTTGGTGGCTACACCTTC. This encodes CASSELGGVGGYTF.

This clonotype was found a few times. The CDR3 is CASSLAGVGGYTF. CDR3 in DNA: TGTGCCAGCAGCCTTGCCGGGGTCGGCGGCTACACCTTC. The rearrangement links TRBV9 to TRBJ1-2; D is undetermined. V was pared by 4 bases and J by 8 bases, with 15 bases between. CDR1 and CDR2 (germline): SGDLS, YYNGEE. The CDR3 spans 13 residues.

This clonotype has more than one count but fewer than ten. The rearrangement joins TRBV5-6 to TRBJ2-1; unclear D gene. The V gene lost 3 bases and the J gene lost 0 bases, with 7 bases spanning the gap. The CDR3 extends over 14 amino acids. Germline V gene sequence: CDR1 SGHDT, CDR2 YYEEEE. The CDR3 is CASSWASSYNEQFF. The CDR3 DNA reads TGTGCCAGCAGCTGGGCGAGCTCCTACAATGAGCAGTTCTTC.

This chain uses TRBV24-1 with TRBJ2-7; TRBD2 matches at 9 bases. V lost 7 bases to trimming and J lost 3 bases; unmatched junction nucleotides: 3. This CDR3 contains 13 residues. CDR1 and CDR2 from the germline V gene are KGHDR and SFDVKD. The CDR3: CATRQRGDYEQYV. CDR3 sequence (DNA): TGTGCCACCAGGCAGCGGGGGGACTACGAGCAGTACGTC.

This CDR3 is CASSSGGSRNTEAFF. CDR3 nucleotides: TGTGCCAGCAGCTCCGGAGGCTCCCGGAACACTGAAGCTTTCTTT. The V and J genes are TRBV7-9 and TRBJ1-1; D is unclear. Trimming took off 4 bases at V and 1 base at J, with 13 bases between the two ends. CDR3 length equals 15 residues. CDR1 and CDR2 from the germline V gene are SEHNR and FQNEAQ (reference sequence).

V is TRBV4-3 and J is TRBJ2-5; D might be TRBD1 (7 bases). CDR1 LGHNA and CDR2 YSLEER come from the germline V gene. The CDR3 consists of 13 residues. V was clipped by 4 bases and J by 5 bases, with 11 bases between them. In DNA, the CDR3 is TGCGCCAGCAGCCGCGGGACAGCGGAGACCCAGTACTTC. Translating it yields CASSRGTAETQYF.

The gene calls are TRBV5-1 and TRBJ1-6; 8 positions match TRBD1. Germline V CDR1 and CDR2: SGHRS, YFSETQ. The CDR3 consists of 15 residues. V lost 4 bases to trimming and J lost 6 bases; unmatched junction nucleotides: 6. The CDR3, as DNA: TGCGCCAGCAGCCCGGGGACAGGTGGTAATTCACCCCTCCACTTT. It translates to CASSPGTGGNSPLHF.

This clonotype was picked up a small number of times. J is TRBJ2-2 and V is TRBV6-2 or TRBV6-3; D is unresolved. V was shortened by 5 bases and J by 3 bases, with 19 bases between the two germline ends. Germline V lookup: CDR1 MNHEY, CDR2 SVGEGT. There are 17 residues in the CDR3. The CDR3: CASSTPYFNLDTGELFF. As DNA, the CDR3 is TGTGCCAGCAGTACCCCCTATTTTAACCTAGACACCGGGGAGCTGTTTTTT.

This clonotype was recorded at least ten times. CDR3 in amino acids: CASTLGGGYEQYF. The CDR3 coding sequence is TGTGCCAGCACTCTCGGAGGGGGTTACGAGCAGTACTTC. The chain joins TRBV12-3 or TRBV12-4 to TRBJ2-7; D possibly uses TRBD1 or TRBD2 (6 bases each). Trimming left V 7 bases short and J 4 bases short, with 14 bases between. The CDR3 has 13 amino acids.

The table lists this clonotype with a few counts. V and J are TRBV6-2 or TRBV6-3 and TRBJ1-5, with 7 nucleotides matching TRBD1. The CDR3 loop spans 14 amino acids. J was trimmed by 6 bases and V by 6 bases; bases with no gene match: 8. Germline V gene lookup returns CDR1 MNHEY and CDR2 SVGEGT. CDR3 region: CASSPNRGTQPQHF. The DNA of the CDR3 is TGTGCCAGCAGCCCCAACAGGGGAACTCAGCCCCAGCATTTT.

The chain employs TRBV4-1 and TRBJ2-2, with 7 bases lining up with TRBD2. The CDR3 length is 16 residues. Germline V gene sequence: CDR1 MGHRA, CDR2 YSYEKL. J lost 0 bases, V lost 6 bases, and 7 bases had no gene match. The DNA for the CDR3 is TGCGCCAGCAGTCGACTAGCCGCCGCGAACACCGGGGAGCTGTTTTTT. This gives the protein CASSRLAAANTGELFF.

This clonotype was recorded a few times. The rearrangement links TRBV7-9 to TRBJ1-2, with D tentatively TRBD1 (6 bases). The CDR3 contains 11 residues. Between the trimmed V and J ends, which lost 7 bases and 8 bases, there was a span of 11 bases. From germline, CDR1 is SEHNR and CDR2 FQNEAQ (reference sequence). The CDR3 loop is CASTGVGGYTF. The CDR3, as DNA: TGTGCCAGCACAGGGGTGGGAGGCTACACCTTC.

The chain is built from TRBV12-3 or TRBV12-4 and TRBJ1-1, with D possibly TRBD1 on 6 matching bases. This CDR3 is built from 13 residues. The V end was cut by 0 bases, the J end by 10 bases, with 12 bases between. The CDR3 here is CASSLALGAGAFF. CDR3 in DNA: TGTGCCAGCAGTTTAGCGTTGGGGGCAGGAGCTTTCTTT.

The V and J genes are TRBV10-3 and TRBJ2-3, with unresolved D. Germline-derived CDR1 and CDR2 are ENHRY and SYGVKD. The V end lost 2 bases, the J end lost 1 base, and 7 bases lay between the germline ends. The CDR3 totals 14 residues. CDR3 DNA sequence: TGTGCCATCAGTGAGCGGCAAGGCACAGATACGCAGTATTTT. Encoded protein: CAISERQGTDTQYF.

The rearrangement links TRBV19 to TRBJ2-3, with 8 bases matching TRBD2. This CDR3 is built from 15 residues. Per germline, CDR1 LNHDA and CDR2 SQIVND (reference sequence). Germline trimming cut 3 bases from V and 10 bases from J; bases unmatched to any gene: 12. CDR3 residues: CASSIWPGGAEAQYF. In DNA, the CDR3 is TGTGCCAGTAGTATTTGGCCCGGGGGGGCCGAGGCGCAGTATTTT. The full variable domain, rest sourced from reference TRBV19 and TRBJ2-3, is DGGITQSPKYLFRKEGQNVTLSCEQNLNHDAMYWYRQDPGQGLRLIYYSQIVNDFQKGDIAEGYSVSREKKESFPLTVTSAQKNPTAFYLCASSIWPGGAEAQYFGPGTRLTVL.

This clonotype was counted many times. The CDR3 protein is CASSLFSTVITGELFF. CDR3 DNA: TGTGCCAGCAGTTTATTCTCGACAGTCATCACCGGGGAGCTGTTTTTT. The V and J genes are TRBV12-3 or TRBV12-4 and TRBJ2-2, with D possibly being TRBD1 (5 bases). The CDR3 totals 16 residues. Trimming left V 2 bases short and J 4 bases short, with 14 bases between.

The chain recombines TRBV24-1 with TRBJ2-1, with 8 bases lining up with TRBD1. The germline gives CDR1 KGHDR, CDR2 SFDVKD. The CDR3 sequence is 17 residues long. The J segment lost 6 bases and the V segment lost 2 bases, leaving 11 bases of the junction unmatched. In DNA form, the CDR3 reads TGTGCCACCAGTGATTCGCCGGGACAGGAAGGCGTCAATGAGCAGTTCTTC. Protein: CATSDSPGQEGVNEQFF.